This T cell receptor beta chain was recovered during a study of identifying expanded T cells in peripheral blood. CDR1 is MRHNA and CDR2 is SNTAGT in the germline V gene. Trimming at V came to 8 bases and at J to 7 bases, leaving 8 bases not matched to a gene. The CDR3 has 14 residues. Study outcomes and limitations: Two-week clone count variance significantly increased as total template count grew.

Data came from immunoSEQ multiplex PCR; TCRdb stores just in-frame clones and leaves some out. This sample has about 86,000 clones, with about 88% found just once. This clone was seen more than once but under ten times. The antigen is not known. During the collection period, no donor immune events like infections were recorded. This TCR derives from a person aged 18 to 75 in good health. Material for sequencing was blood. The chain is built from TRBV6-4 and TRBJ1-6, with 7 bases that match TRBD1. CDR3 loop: CASRDSSLNSPLHF. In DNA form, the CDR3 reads TGTGCCAGCCGGGACAGCTCTTTAAATTCACCCCTCCACTTT.